A selection of T cell receptor beta chains follows, all from one sample in a study of technical replicates of blood from several donors. Method: immunoSEQ multiplex PCR; TCRdb's copy keeps in-frame clones and lacks some. The sample has tens of thousands of clones, approximately 95% seen once. The sequenced sample consisted of T cells isolated from PBMCs. These receptors were taken from a human donor in good health. CDR3s include the opening cysteine and the closing phenylalanine or tryptophan. D genes are given only for firm matches. Size values are once, few and many counts, or a class for expanded clones, and some rows have none.

d_call j_call cdr3_length v_call clone_size cdr3_aa cdr3_nt
TRBD1 TRBJ2-7 15 TRBV27 NA CASSPTRDRGYEQYF TGTGCCAGCAGCCCGACTCGGGACAGGGGATACGAGCAGTACTTC
NA TRBJ1-2 16 TRBV7-2 NA CASSPVWREWGYGYTF TGTGCCAGCAGCCCTGTATGGAGGGAGTGGGGCTATGGCTACACCTTC
NA TRBJ1-3 15 TRBV27 NA CASSTDSELGNTIYF TGTGCCAGCAGCACCGACAGTGAGCTTGGAAACACCATATATTTT
NA TRBJ2-1 15 TRBV11-3 NA CASSVTEGAGGEQFF TGTGCCAGCAGCGTAACCGAAGGAGCTGGTGGTGAGCAGTTCTTC
TRBD1 TRBJ2-1 14 TRBV29-1 NA CSHVGTGGYNEQFF TGCAGCCACGTCGGGACAGGAGGTTACAATGAGCAGTTCTTC
NA TRBJ2-7 11 TRBV14 NA CASSQRWEQYF TGTGCCAGCAGCCAGCGGTGGGAGCAGTACTTC
NA TRBJ1-2 16 TRBV11-3 NA CASSLDQGQGKYGYTF TGTGCCAGCAGCTTAGATCAGGGGCAGGGGAAGTATGGCTACACCTTC
NA TRBJ2-2 15 TRBV7-9 NA CASSSVGGNTGELFF TGTGCCAGCAGCTCTGTGGGGGGGAACACCGGGGAGCTGTTTTTT
NA TRBJ1-2 13 TRBV19 NA CASTWSFNYGYTF TGTGCCAGTACCTGGAGTTTTAACTATGGCTACACCTTC
TRBD2 TRBJ2-5 19 TRBV5-1 once CASSLRTATSGLYQETQYF TGCGCCAGCAGCTTGAGGACCGCGACTAGCGGACTTTACCAAGAGACCCAGTACTTC
TRBD1 TRBJ1-5 15 TRBV6-5 NA CASSYSGQGNQPQHF TGTGCCAGCAGTTACTCGGGACAGGGCAATCAGCCCCAGCATTTT
NA TRBJ1-4 15 TRBV28 NA CASSLRDIGNEKLFF TGTGCCAGCAGCTTAAGGGACATCGGGAATGAAAAACTGTTTTTT
TRBD2 TRBJ2-3 15 TRBV4-1 NA CASSRLAPSTDTQYF TGCGCCAGCAGTCGACTAGCGCCTAGCACAGATACGCAGTATTTT
NA TRBJ1-2 14 TRBV6-5 NA CASSYSTEIYGYTF TGTGCCAGCAGTTACTCAACAGAAATCTATGGCTACACCTTC
TRBD2 TRBJ2-3 14 TRBV10-2 NA CASSLTSYTDTQYF TGCGCCAGCAGCCTGACTAGCTACACAGATACGCAGTATTTT
NA TRBJ1-3 12 TRBV30 NA CAWDSVGNTIYF TGTGCCTGGGACAGTGTCGGAAACACCATATATTTT
NA TRBJ2-5 18 TRBV28 NA CASSLGGRGGTYQETQYF TGTGCCAGCAGCCTAGGGGGCAGGGGAGGAACGTACCAAGAGACCCAGTACTTC
NA TRBJ2-7 13 TRBV27 once CASSDLTSYEQYF TGTGCCAGCAGTGATTTGACTTCCTACGAGCAGTACTTC
NA TRBJ2-2 15 TRBV6-1 NA CASRGPVGDTGELFF TGTGCCAGCAGAGGTCCAGTCGGGGACACCGGGGAGCTGTTTTTT
NA TRBJ1-4 16 TRBV9 once CASSVGGGGGGEKLFF TGTGCCAGCAGCGTAGGTGGGGGGGGCGGTGGTGAAAAACTGTTTTTT
TRBD2 TRBJ2-7 13 TRBV19 NA CASGAGGNYEQYF TGTGCCAGTGGGGCGGGGGGGAACTACGAGCAGTACTTC
NA TRBJ1-1 15 TRBV27 NA CASSPSAGRNTEAFF TGTGCCAGCAGCCCTTCTGCGGGTCGGAACACTGAAGCTTTCTTT
TRBD1 TRBJ1-1 15 TRBV7-9 NA CASSRQGGVNTEAFF TGTGCCAGCAGCAGACAGGGGGGGGTCAACACTGAAGCTTTCTTT
NA TRBJ2-1 16 TRBV5-1 NA CASSLLTDLSYNEQFF TGCGCCAGCAGCTTACTTACAGACCTCTCCTACAATGAGCAGTTCTTC
NA TRBJ2-7 14 TRBV18 NA CASSPPGFNDEQYF TGTGCCAGCTCACCTCCGGGGTTTAACGACGAGCAGTACTTC
TRBD2 TRBJ2-3 21 TRBV2 NA CASRGTSGTPKGGTSTDTQYF TGTGCCAGCCGGGGGACTAGCGGGACCCCAAAGGGGGGGACTAGCACAGATACGCAGTATTTT
TRBD1 TRBJ1-4 16 TRBV19 once CASSPEAGTGGGKLFF TGTGCCAGTAGTCCCGAAGCCGGGACAGGGGGCGGGAAACTGTTTTTT
NA TRBJ2-5 14 TRBV27 once CASSLAGLSETQYF TGTGCCAGCAGTTTAGCGGGATTGTCGGAGACCCAGTACTTC
TRBD1 TRBJ2-2 14 TRBV2 NA CASTRTGGTGELFF TGTGCCAGCACCCGGACAGGGGGCACCGGGGAGCTGTTTTTT
NA TRBJ1-1 14 TRBV5-5 NA CASSTLGMNTEAFF TGTGCCAGCAGCACTCTAGGAATGAACACTGAAGCTTTCTTT
TRBD1 TRBJ1-5 18 TRBV5-8 NA CASSPTGARLMSNQPQHF TGTGCCAGCAGCCCGACAGGGGCCAGACTAATGAGCAATCAGCCCCAGCATTTT